This T cell receptor beta chain was recovered during a study of blood T cell repertoires in COVID-19. Study overall: The cDNA or gDNA used as material had been derived from T cells, B-cell-depleted T cells, or PBMCs.

V shed 2 bases and J shed 0 bases, with 13 bases lying between them. CDR3 length equals 16 residues. Germline V gives CDR1 MNHEY, CDR2 SVGAGI. Sequencing was performed with immunoSEQ multiplex PCR; in TCRdb, only in-frame clones are kept and a portion is missing. The repertoire holds under 250,000 clones, roughly 89% seen once, with 2.5% to 3% in the top ten. Individuals aged about 18 to 89 years were recruited from roughly 23 US areas. Grouping used clinical history reported by participants in a survey and questionnaire. V is TRBV6-5 and J is TRBJ1-1; perhaps TRBD1 as D (6 bases). The TCR was taken from a woman aged 25 to 39 with acute COVID-19. The sequencing input was PBMCs or T cells enriched from blood (not recorded which). The CDR3 loop reads CASSYGRDTLNTEAFF. The CDR3 bases are TGTGCCAGCAGTTACGGTCGGGACACCTTGAACACTGAAGCTTTCTTT.